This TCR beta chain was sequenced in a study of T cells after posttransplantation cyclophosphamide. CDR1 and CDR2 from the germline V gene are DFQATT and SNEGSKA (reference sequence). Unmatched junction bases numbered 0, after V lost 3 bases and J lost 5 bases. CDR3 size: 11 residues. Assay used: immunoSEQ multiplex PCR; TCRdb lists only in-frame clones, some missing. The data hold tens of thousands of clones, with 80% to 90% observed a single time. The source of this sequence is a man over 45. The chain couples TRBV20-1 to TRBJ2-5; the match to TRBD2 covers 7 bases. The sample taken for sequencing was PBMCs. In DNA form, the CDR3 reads TGCAGTGCTAGGCGGGGGGAGACCCAGTACTTC. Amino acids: CSARRGETQYF.